A selection of T cell receptor beta chains follows, all from one sample in a study of lymphopenia after photon versus proton radiotherapy. The method was immunoSEQ multiplex PCR; TCRdb's version includes in-frame clones alone and lacks a portion of them. The repertoire holds roughly 150,000 clones, with 88% as singletons. The sequencing here drew on peripheral blood, taken from a patient treated with photon-based radiotherapy. These receptor sequences come from a man in his fifties with gastric cancer. CDR3s include the opening cysteine and the closing phenylalanine or tryptophan. The order of the fields is V gene, CDR3 length, clone size, J gene, D gene, CDR3 DNA, CDR3 protein. A D gene is named only where the DNA matches it firmly. Clone size appears in some rows only: once, few, many, or a class for an expanded clone.

TRBV5-1,15,few,TRBJ1-3,TRBD1,TGCGCCAGCGGCATGGGACAGGGGATTGGAAACACCATATATTTT,CASGMGQGIGNTIYF
TRBV15,17,.,TRBJ2-7,TRBD2,TGTGCCACCAGCAGAGATGCAGGCACTAGCGGGGACTACGAGCAGTACTTC,CATSRDAGTSGDYEQYF
TRBV4-1,15,many,TRBJ1-5,.,TGCGCCAGCAGCCAAGGGATGCAGCCCAATCAGCCCCAGCATTTT,CASSQGMQPNQPQHF
TRBV6-6,16,.,TRBJ1-4,TRBD1,TGTGCCAGCAGTTACTATCGGGACAGGGTTGGTGAAAAACTGTTTTTT,CASSYYRDRVGEKLFF
TRBV5-1,16,few,TRBJ2-4,.,TGCGCCAGCAGTCCTACCGCGACCTTAGCCAAAAACATTCAGTACTTC,CASSPTATLAKNIQYF
TRBV15,14,.,TRBJ1-1,TRBD1,TGTGCCACCAGTACCGACAGGGGAGGCACTGAAGCTTTCTTT,CATSTDRGGTEAFF
TRBV4-1,15,.,TRBJ1-3,.,TGCGCCAGCAGCGACGTGAGGGGGTCCGGAAACACCATATATTTT,CASSDVRGSGNTIYF
TRBV9,15,.,TRBJ2-1,.,TGTGCCAGCAGCGTAGGAGCCTACGGGTCGGATGAGCAGTTCTTC,CASSVGAYGSDEQFF
TRBV27,14,.,TRBJ1-2,TRBD1,TGTGCCAGCAGTCGAATACAGGGGAGGTATGGCTACACCTTC,CASSRIQGRYGYTF
TRBV6-6,13,.,TRBJ1-1,.,TGTGCCAGCAGCCCCGTTTCGAACACTGAAGCTTTCTTT,CASSPVSNTEAFF
TRBV6-6,13,.,TRBJ2-2,.,TGTGCCAGCAGTTACCGGGAAGTCGGGGAGCTGTTTTTT,CASSYREVGELFF
TRBV20-1,10,once,TRBJ2-1,.,TGCAGTGCTAACCACAATGAGCAGTTCTTC,CSANHNEQFF
TRBV29-1,13,.,TRBJ1-2,.,TGCAGCGTTCTGACAGTTCCAGAATATGGCTACACCTTC,CSVLTVPEYGYTF
TRBV27,17,.,TRBJ2-6,.,TGTGCCAGCCTTAGGTCGTGGGGGGGCGCTGGGGCCAACGTCCTGACTTTC,CASLRSWGGAGANVLTF
TRBV11-3,16,.,TRBJ2-3,TRBD2,TGTGCCAGCAGCAGGGGTCAGCGGGGCCCAGTAGATACGCAGTATTTT,CASSRGQRGPVDTQYF
TRBV11-2,13,.,TRBJ2-1,.,TGTGCCAGCAGTGTGAGTCAATACAATGAGCAGTTCTTC,CASSVSQYNEQFF
TRBV6-6,16,.,TRBJ1-5,TRBD1,TGTGCCAGCACCTTAGAACAGGGGGGAATCAATCAGCCCCAGCATTTT,CASTLEQGGINQPQHF
TRBV5-6,13,.,TRBJ2-5,.,TGTGCCAGCAGCTTGGTCAGTCAAGAGACCCAGTACTTC,CASSLVSQETQYF
TRBV7-2,14,.,TRBJ1-2,.,TGTGCCAGCAGCTCCGTTGCGGGGTCTTATGGCTACACCTTC,CASSSVAGSYGYTF
TRBV7-9,15,.,TRBJ1-4,.,TGTGCCAGCAGCTCCATGGGAGGGGCGGATGAAAAACTGTTTTTT,CASSSMGGADEKLFF
TRBV28,12,once,TRBJ2-7,.,TGTGCCAGCAGTTTAGGTTGGAACGAGCAGTACTTC,CASSLGWNEQYF
TRBV6-1,16,once,TRBJ1-2,.,TGTGCCAGCAGTGAACGAGGCCGGGGGGGTAACTATGGCTACACCTTC,CASSERGRGGNYGYTF
TRBV7-2,13,.,TRBJ2-3,.,TGTGCCAGCACCTCCCAAGTTCCAGATACGCAGTATTTT,CASTSQVPDTQYF
TRBV7-2,13,once,TRBJ1-4,.,TGTGCCAGCAGCTTAAGGAGGAATGAAAAACTGTTTTTT,CASSLRRNEKLFF
TRBV6-5,13,few,TRBJ2-3,.,TGTGCCAGCGCAGGGGTCAGCACAGATACGCAGTATTTT,CASAGVSTDTQYF
TRBV27,18,.,TRBJ2-7,.,TGTGCCAGCAGTTTATCGTCCACAACAAGTATCCGGTTGGGCGAGCAGTACTTC,CASSLSSTTSIRLGEQYF
TRBV6-6,14,.,TRBJ2-7,.,TGTGCCAGCACCAAGACAGGCGACGGGGGCGAGCAGTACTTC,CASTKTGDGGEQYF
TRBV6-1,15,.,TRBJ2-3,.,TGTGCCAGCAGTGAAAGAGTTGAGGGGGCAGATACGCAGTATTTT,CASSERVEGADTQYF
TRBV9,15,.,TRBJ2-7,TRBD1,TGTGCCAGCAGCGTAGGTGGACAGGGTGTGTACGAGCAGTACTTC,CASSVGGQGVYEQYF
TRBV10-2,16,.,TRBJ2-2,.,TGCGCCAGCAGTGACAGGGGAGTGGGAAACACCGGGGAGCTGTTTTTT,CASSDRGVGNTGELFF
TRBV19,14,.,TRBJ1-2,TRBD1,TGTGCCAGTAGTCCCGGACAGGGGGACTATGGCTACACCTTC,CASSPGQGDYGYTF
TRBV10-3,16,.,TRBJ2-7,TRBD2,TGTGCCATCAGTGGACTAGCGGTTGGTAGCTCCTACGAGCAGTACTTC,CAISGLAVGSSYEQYF
TRBV2,16,few,TRBJ1-5,.,TGTGCCAGCACCCAGCAGGGTCTTCCTAGCAATCAGCCCCAGCATTTT,CASTQQGLPSNQPQHF
TRBV11-3,15,.,TRBJ2-1,.,TGTGCCAGCAGTTCAGGGGGGCGCCGTGGGAATGAGCAGTTCTTC,CASSSGGRRGNEQFF
TRBV19,13,.,TRBJ1-2,.,TGTGCCAGTAGTATAGATCCCAATTATGGCTACACCTTC,CASSIDPNYGYTF
TRBV7-6,16,.,TRBJ2-1,TRBD1,TGTGCCAGCAGCCTGGACCGGGACAGGCGGAACAATGAGCAGTTCTTC,CASSLDRDRRNNEQFF
TRBV14,15,.,TRBJ2-2,.,TGTGCCAGCAGCCAACAGGCACAGGGTATCGGGGAGCTGTTTTTT,CASSQQAQGIGELFF
TRBV5-4,15,.,TRBJ2-6,.,TGTGCCAGCAGCCTGGGAGTGTCTGGGGCCAACGTCCTGACTTTC,CASSLGVSGANVLTF
TRBV27,15,.,TRBJ2-5,TRBD1,TGTGCCAGCAGTTTAGGACAGGGGGTAGGGGAGACCCAGTACTTC,CASSLGQGVGETQYF
TRBV7-2,13,.,TRBJ2-7,TRBD1,TGTGCCAGCAGCGCCAGGGGGCCAAGCGAGCAGTACTTC,CASSARGPSEQYF